The 10 T cell receptor beta chains below all came from one sample that was sequenced in a study of shared clonotypes between healthy human individuals. Some clones are missing from TCRdb's copy, which holds only in-frame ones; the method was immunoSEQ multiplex PCR. Of under 120,000 clones in the sample, about 66% were seen once. Sample: memory CD8+ T cells sorted from blood. Subset: CD45RO+ cells pooled with CCR7-negative TemRA cells. The receptors were sampled from a young woman in good health.

V usage is TRBV19 and J usage is TRBJ2-3; D gene uncertain. V lost 5 bases and J 4 bases, leaving 10 bases between the germline ends. Germline CDR1 is LNHDA and CDR2 is SQIVND (reference sequence). The CDR3 is 13 amino acids. The CDR3 region has the DNA TGTGCCAGTAGTCCCGGACGGGCAGATACGCAGTATTTT. The encoded protein is CASSPGRADTQYF.

Remarks on this clone: Within the sample, other DNA sequences also encode this same CDR3. This chain connects TRBV6-4 to TRBJ2-3; a possible D gene is TRBD2 (6 bases). V lost 5 bases and J 5 bases, leaving 11 bases between the germline ends. This CDR3 has 13 residues. Germline CDR1 is MRHNA and CDR2 is SNTAGT. CDR3 nucleotides: TGTGCCAGCAGTCCCGGGGGAGAAGATACGCAGTATTTT. Amino acids: CASSPGGEDTQYF.

Worth noting for this clone: A much more abundant neighbour one base away suggests this may be a read error. The sample contains more than one DNA sequence encoding this CDR3. The chain has TRBV27 and TRBJ2-6; D gene ambiguous. The CDR3 is 13 amino acids. V was shortened by 5 bases and J by 0 bases, with 2 bases between the two germline ends. CDR1 is MNHEY and CDR2 is SMNVEV in the germline V gene (reference sequence). In nucleotides, the CDR3 is TGTGCCAGCAGTCCCTCTGGGGCCAACGTCCTGACTTTC. Encoded protein: CASSPSGANVLTF.

The V gene is TRBV7-9, the J gene TRBJ2-3; 7 nucleotides agree with TRBD2. Losses at the gene ends were 5 bases for V and 5 bases for J; bases not matched to a gene: 4. CDR1 and CDR2 (germline): SEHNR, FQNEAQ (reference sequence). The CDR3 has 13 residues. The CDR3 reads CASSGSGEDTQYF. The CDR3 DNA follows: TGTGCCAGCAGCGGAAGCGGGGAAGATACGCAGTATTTT.

This clone appeared once. The genes are TRBV4-2 and TRBJ2-1; 9 bases fit TRBD2. Germline V gives CDR1 LGHNA, CDR2 YNFKEQ. J was trimmed by 7 bases and V by 0 bases; bases with no gene match: 13. The CDR3 runs 18 residues. CDR3 sequence (DNA): TGTGCCAGCAGCCAAGATCTCGTATTTAGCGGGAGAGATAATGAGCAGTTCTTC. Protein product: CASSQDLVFSGRDNEQFF.

J is TRBJ2-4 and V is TRBV4-1, with D possibly matching TRBD1 (6 bases). The CDR3 contains 14 residues. Trimming took off 2 bases at V and 9 bases at J, with 14 bases between the two ends. Germline CDR1 and CDR2: MGHRA and YSYEKL. CDR3 nucleotide sequence: TGCGCCAGCAGCCAATGGACCGGGACACCCATTCAGTACTTC. Amino acid sequence: CASSQWTGTPIQYF.

In this sample, this clone turned up a few times. This chain links TRBV6-4 with TRBJ2-1; possible D gene TRBD2, 5 bases. Germline CDR1 reads MRHNA; CDR2 reads SNTAGT. V gave up 4 bases and J gave up 1 base, with 5 bases separating them. The length of the CDR3 is 13 residues. The CDR3 spells CASSAGSYNEQFF. As DNA, the CDR3 is TGTGCCAGCAGTGCGGGGTCCTACAATGAGCAGTTCTTC.

The V call is TRBV7-9, the J call TRBJ1-5; no reliable D call. From germline, CDR1 is SEHNR and CDR2 FQNEAQ (reference sequence). V gave up 1 base and J gave up 2 bases, with 6 bases separating them. This CDR3 contains 14 residues. CDR3: CASSLGRGNQPQHF. CDR3 nucleotide sequence: TGTGCCAGCAGCTTAGGGCGGGGCAATCAGCCCCAGCATTTT.

The V and J genes are TRBV5-6 and TRBJ2-7, with 7 bases identical to TRBD1. The CDR3 has 15 residues. CDR1 and CDR2 (germline): SGHDT, YYEEEE. V trimming: 4 bases; J trimming: 2 bases; junction bases outside the gene matches: 9. CDR3 bases: TGTGCCAGCAGCAGAGCCGGGACAGAACCCTACGAGCAGTACTTC. This gives the protein CASSRAGTEPYEQYF.

V gene TRBV28 combines with J gene TRBJ2-7; TRBD2 aligns across 7 bases. The ends lost 2 bases at V and 3 bases at J; junction bases unmatched: 7. Germline CDR1 and CDR2: MDHEN and SYDVKM. This CDR3 contains 15 residues. The CDR3 DNA is TGTGCCAGCAGTTTAGGGGCTAGCGGTTACTACGAGCAGTACTTC. As protein: CASSLGASGYYEQYF.